This T cell receptor beta chain is drawn from a study of human T cells and chemical hapten exposure. Across the whole study: Patients, largely female, had alopecia areata, totalis or universalis. General study points: With DPC sensitization, TCRs exceeding 1 in 1000 frequency showed no change. A positive correlation with patch test score was found for PT1 expanded TCR counts.

TCRdb independently ran MiXCR on the RACE reads; one entry per CDR3 protein. The sample records approximately 350,000 distinct CDR3 sequences, around 7% being singletons. Germline V gene sequence: CDR1 SNHLY, CDR2 FYNNEI. Between the trimmed V and J ends, which lost 11 bases and 1 base, there was a span of 14 bases. The CDR3 has 13 residues. This clonotype was found a few times. Its matching antigen is unknown. Time point given: patch test 1, 2 weeks after DPC sensitization. Treatment denoted: therapeutic diphenylcyclopropenone sensitization with weekly scalp DPC. V usage is TRBV2 and J usage is TRBJ2-5, with D perhaps assigned TRBD1 or TRBD2 (6 bases each). This TCR derives from a woman in her late teens or twenties with alopecia areata. Some clones in this sample may be carry-over from other donors' samples. The material sequenced was whole blood, taken in connection with sensitization to the hapten diphenylcyclopropenone (DPC). The CDR3: CAGGPDLQETQYF. In nucleotides, the CDR3 is TGTGCCGGGGGGCCAGATCTCCAAGAGACCCAGTACTTC. Filled out from reference TRBV2 and TRBJ2-5, the complete variable domain reads EPEVTQTPSHQVTQMGQEVILRCVPISNHLYFYWYRQILGQKVEFLVSFYNNEISEKSEIFDDQFSVERPDGSNFTLKIRSTKLEDSAMYFCAGGPDLQETQYFGPGTRLLVL.